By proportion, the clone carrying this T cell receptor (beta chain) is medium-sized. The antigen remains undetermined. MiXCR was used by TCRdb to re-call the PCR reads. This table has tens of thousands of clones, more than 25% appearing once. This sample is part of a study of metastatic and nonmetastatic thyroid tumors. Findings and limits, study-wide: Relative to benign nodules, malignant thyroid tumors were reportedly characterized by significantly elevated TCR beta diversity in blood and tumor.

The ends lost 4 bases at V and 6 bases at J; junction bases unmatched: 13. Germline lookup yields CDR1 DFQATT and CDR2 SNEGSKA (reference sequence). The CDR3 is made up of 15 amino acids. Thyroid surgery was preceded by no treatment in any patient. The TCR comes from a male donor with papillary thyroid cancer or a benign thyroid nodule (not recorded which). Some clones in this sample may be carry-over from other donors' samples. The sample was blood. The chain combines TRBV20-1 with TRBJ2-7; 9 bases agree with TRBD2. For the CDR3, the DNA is TGCAGTGCTAACCAGGAGGCGGGGGGGCGGCTCGAGCAGTACTTC. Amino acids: CSANQEAGGRLEQYF.